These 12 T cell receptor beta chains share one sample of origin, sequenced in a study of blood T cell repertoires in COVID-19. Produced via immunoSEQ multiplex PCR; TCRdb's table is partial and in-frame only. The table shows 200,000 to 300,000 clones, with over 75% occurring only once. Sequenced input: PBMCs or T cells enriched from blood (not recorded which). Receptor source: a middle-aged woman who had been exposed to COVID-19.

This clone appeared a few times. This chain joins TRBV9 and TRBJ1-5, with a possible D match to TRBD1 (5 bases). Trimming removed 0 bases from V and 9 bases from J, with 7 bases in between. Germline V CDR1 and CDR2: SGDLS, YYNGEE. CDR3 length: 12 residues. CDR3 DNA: TGTGCCAGCAGCGTAGGGCAGGGGCCCCAGCATTTT. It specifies CASSVGQGPQHF.

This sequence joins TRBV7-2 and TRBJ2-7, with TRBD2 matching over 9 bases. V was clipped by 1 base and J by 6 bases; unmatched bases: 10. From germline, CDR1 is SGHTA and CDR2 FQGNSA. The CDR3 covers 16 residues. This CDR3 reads CASSLDGSGGRGEQYF. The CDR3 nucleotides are TGTGCCAGCAGCTTAGATGGAAGCGGGGGGAGGGGCGAGCAGTACTTC.

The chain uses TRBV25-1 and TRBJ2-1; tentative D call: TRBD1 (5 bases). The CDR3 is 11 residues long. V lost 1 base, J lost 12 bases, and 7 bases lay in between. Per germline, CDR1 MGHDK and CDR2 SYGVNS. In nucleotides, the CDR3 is TGTGCCAGCAGTGAATTCAGGGCGCAGTTCTTC. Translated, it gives CASSEFRAQFF.

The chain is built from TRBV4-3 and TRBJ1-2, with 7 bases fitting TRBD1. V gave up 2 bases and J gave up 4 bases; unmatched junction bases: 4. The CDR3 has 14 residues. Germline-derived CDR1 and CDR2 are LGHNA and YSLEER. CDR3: CASSQMGQSYGYTF. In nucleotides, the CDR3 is TGCGCCAGCAGCCAAATGGGACAGAGCTATGGCTACACCTTC.

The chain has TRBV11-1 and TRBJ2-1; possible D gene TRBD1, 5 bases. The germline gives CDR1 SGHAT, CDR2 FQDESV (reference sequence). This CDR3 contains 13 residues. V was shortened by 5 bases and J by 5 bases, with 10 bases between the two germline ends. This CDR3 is CASSTGPNNEQFF. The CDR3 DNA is TGTGCCAGCAGCACAGGCCCAAACAATGAGCAGTTCTTC.

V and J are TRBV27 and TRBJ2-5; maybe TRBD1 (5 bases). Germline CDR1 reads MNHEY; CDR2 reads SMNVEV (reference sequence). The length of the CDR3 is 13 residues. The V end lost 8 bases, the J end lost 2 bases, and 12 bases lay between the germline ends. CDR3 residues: CASQTQGQETQYF. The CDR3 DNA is TGTGCCAGCCAAACCCAGGGTCAAGAGACCCAGTACTTC.

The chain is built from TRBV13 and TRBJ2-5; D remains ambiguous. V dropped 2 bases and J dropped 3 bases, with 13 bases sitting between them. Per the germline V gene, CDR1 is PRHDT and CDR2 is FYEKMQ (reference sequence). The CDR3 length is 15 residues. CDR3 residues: CASSLRQATEETQYF. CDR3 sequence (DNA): TGTGCCAGCAGCTTACGCCAGGCGACCGAAGAGACCCAGTACTTC. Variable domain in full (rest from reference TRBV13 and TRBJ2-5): AAGVIQSPRHLIKEKRETATLKCYPIPRHDTVYWYQQGPGQDPQFLISFYEKMQSDKGSIPDRFSAQQFSDYHSELNMSSLELGDSALYFCASSLRQATEETQYFGPGTRLLVL.

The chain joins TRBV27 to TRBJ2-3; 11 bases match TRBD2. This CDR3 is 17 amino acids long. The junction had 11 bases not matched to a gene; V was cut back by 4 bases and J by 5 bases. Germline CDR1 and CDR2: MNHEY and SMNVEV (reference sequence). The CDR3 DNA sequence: TGTGCCAGCAGTTCCTCGGCTACTAGCGGGGGATTAGATACGCAGTATTTT. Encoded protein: CASSSSATSGGLDTQYF.

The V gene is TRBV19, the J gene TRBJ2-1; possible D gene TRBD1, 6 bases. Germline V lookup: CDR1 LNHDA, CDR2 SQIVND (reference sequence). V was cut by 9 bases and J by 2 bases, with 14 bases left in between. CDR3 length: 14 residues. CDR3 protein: CASRQTGPYNEQFF. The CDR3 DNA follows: TGTGCCAGCCGCCAGACAGGACCCTACAATGAGCAGTTCTTC.

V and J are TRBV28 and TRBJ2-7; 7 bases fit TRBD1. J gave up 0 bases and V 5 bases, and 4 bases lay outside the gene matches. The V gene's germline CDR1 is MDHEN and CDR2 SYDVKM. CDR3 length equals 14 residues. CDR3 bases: TGTGCCAGCAGTCAAGGGACAGTCTCCTACGAGCAGTACTTC. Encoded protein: CASSQGTVSYEQYF. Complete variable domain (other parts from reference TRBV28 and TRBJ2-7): DVKVTQSSRYLVKRTGEKVFLECVQDMDHENMFWYRQDPGLGLRLIYFSYDVKMKEKGDIPEGYSVSREKKERFSLILESASTNQTSMYLCASSQGTVSYEQYFGPGTRLTVT.

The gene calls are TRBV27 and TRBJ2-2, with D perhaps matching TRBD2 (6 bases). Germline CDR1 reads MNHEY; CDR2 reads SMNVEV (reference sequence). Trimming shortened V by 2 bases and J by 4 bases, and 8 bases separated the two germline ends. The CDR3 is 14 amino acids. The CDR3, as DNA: TGTGCCAGCAGTTTAGCCGGGAGCACCGGGGAGCTGTTTTTT. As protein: CASSLAGSTGELFF.

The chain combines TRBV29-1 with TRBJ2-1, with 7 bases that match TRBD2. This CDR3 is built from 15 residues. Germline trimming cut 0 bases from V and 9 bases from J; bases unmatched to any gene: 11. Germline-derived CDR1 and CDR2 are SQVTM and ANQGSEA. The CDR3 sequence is CSVEDLTAGRGEQFF. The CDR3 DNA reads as TGCAGCGTTGAAGATCTTACGGCAGGGAGGGGTGAGCAGTTCTTC.